This TCR beta chain was found in a study of T cells in Graves' hyperthyroidism and ophthalmopathy. Exclusions: uncontrolled infection, other autoimmune disease, pregnancy, lactation. Diagnostic decisions used clinical symptoms, serum thyroxine and TRAb, thyroid ultrasound and orbital computed tomography. This clonotype was seen at least ten times. RNA transcripts gave rise to amplified TCR beta CDR3 regions. First-round RT-PCR targeting the TCR CDR3 was performed with the HTBI primer set. TCRdb passed the multiplex PCR reads through MiXCR, listing each CDR3 protein once. The table includes roughly 93,000 distinct CDR3 sequences, 35% to 45% detected once. V shed 4 bases, J shed 1 base, and the junction held 9 bases outside the gene matches. From germline, CDR1 is SGHDN and CDR2 FVKESK. The CDR3 is made up of 16 amino acids.

The specimen sequenced was peripheral blood or thyroid tissue (not recorded which). The J gene is TRBJ2-7, the V gene TRBV14; TRBD2 matches 8 bases. The TCR was taken from a woman in her thirties with Graves' hyperthyroidism. The CDR3 DNA reads TGTGCCAGCAGCCCTTATATAGCGGGAATGTCCTACGAGCAGTACTTC. This encodes CASSPYIAGMSYEQYF.